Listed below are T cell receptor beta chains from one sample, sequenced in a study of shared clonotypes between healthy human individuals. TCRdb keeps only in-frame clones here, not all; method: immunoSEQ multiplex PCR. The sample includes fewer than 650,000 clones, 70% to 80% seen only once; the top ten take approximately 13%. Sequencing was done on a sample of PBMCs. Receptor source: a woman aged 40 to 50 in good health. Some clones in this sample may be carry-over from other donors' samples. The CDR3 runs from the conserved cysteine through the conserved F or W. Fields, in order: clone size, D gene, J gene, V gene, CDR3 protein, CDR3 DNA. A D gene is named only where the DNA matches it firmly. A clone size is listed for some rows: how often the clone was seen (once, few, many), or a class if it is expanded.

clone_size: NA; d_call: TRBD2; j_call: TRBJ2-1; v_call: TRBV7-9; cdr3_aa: CASSLAAGGNEQFF; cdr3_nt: TGTGCCAGCAGCTTAGCAGCGGGAGGGAATGAGCAGTTCTTC
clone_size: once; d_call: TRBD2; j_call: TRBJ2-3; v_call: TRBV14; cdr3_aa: CASSQPSGRADTQYF; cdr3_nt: TGTGCCAGCAGCCAACCGAGCGGGAGGGCCGATACGCAGTATTTT
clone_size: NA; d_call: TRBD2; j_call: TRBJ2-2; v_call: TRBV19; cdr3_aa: CASSRRESGTGELFF; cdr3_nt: TGTGCCAGTAGTCGGCGGGAGTCGGGCACCGGGGAGCTGTTTTTT
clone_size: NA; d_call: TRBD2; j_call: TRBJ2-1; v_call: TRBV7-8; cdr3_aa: CASSPKLAGFSHEQFF; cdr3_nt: TGTGCCAGCAGCCCAAAACTAGCGGGGTTTAGTCATGAGCAGTTCTTC
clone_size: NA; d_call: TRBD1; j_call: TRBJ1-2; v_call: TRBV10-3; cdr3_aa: CAISEGQGHYGYTF; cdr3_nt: TGTGCCATCAGTGAGGGACAGGGACACTATGGCTACACCTTC
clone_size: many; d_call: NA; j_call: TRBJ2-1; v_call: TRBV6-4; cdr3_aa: CASSPSGSSYNEQFF; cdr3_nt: TGTGCCAGCAGCCCCAGCGGTAGCTCCTACAATGAGCAGTTCTTC
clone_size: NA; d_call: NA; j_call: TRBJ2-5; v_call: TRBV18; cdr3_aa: CASSPLRAGAQQTQYF; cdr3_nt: TGTGCCAGCTCACCCCTCCGGGCCGGGGCCCAGCAGACCCAGTACTTC
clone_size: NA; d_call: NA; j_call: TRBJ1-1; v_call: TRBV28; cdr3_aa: CASSRQWGVEAFF; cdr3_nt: TGTGCCAGCAGCAGACAGTGGGGGGTCGAAGCTTTCTTT
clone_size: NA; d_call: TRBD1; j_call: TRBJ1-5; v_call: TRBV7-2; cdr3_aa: CASSRTGAGYSNQPQHF; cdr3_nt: TGTGCCAGCAGCCGGACAGGGGCAGGGTATAGCAATCAGCCCCAGCATTTT
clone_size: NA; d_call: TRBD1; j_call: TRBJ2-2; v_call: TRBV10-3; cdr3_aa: CAITLGPDRGSGELFF; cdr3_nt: TGTGCCATCACTCTAGGCCCGGACAGGGGGTCCGGGGAGCTGTTTTTT
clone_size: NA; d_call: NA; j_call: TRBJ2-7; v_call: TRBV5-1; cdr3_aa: CASSLVANYNYEQYF; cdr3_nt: TGCGCCAGCAGCTTGGTAGCGAACTATAACTACGAGCAGTACTTC
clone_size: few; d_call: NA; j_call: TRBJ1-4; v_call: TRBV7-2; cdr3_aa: CASSLGGSLGEKLFF; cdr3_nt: TGTGCCAGCAGCTTAGGCGGGTCCCTCGGGGAAAAACTGTTTTTT
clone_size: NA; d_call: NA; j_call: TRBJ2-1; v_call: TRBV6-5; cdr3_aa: CASSYSARGGNNEQFF; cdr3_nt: TGTGCCAGCAGTTACTCGGCAAGGGGGGGGAACAATGAGCAGTTCTTC
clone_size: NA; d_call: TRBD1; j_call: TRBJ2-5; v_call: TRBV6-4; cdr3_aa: CASSRDREETQYF; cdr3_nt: TGTGCCAGCAGTCGTGACAGGGAAGAGACCCAGTACTTC
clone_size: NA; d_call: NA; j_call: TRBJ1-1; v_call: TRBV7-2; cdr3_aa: CASNWDGNTEAFF; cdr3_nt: TGTGCCAGCAATTGGGACGGGAACACTGAAGCTTTCTTT
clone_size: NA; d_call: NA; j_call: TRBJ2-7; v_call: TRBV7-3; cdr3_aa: CASSLSDGYEQYF; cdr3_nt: TGTGCCAGCAGCTTATCGGACGGTTACGAGCAGTACTTC
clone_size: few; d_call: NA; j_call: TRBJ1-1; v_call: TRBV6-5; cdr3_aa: CASIVGGGTEAFF; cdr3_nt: TGTGCCAGCATCGTAGGGGGGGGCACTGAAGCTTTCTTT
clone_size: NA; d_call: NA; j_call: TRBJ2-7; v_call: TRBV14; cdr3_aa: CASSPLSSGGSYEQYF; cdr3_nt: TGTGCCAGCAGCCCCCTCTCTTCTGGGGGTTCCTACGAGCAGTACTTC
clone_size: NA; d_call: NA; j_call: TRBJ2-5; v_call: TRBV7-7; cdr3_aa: CASSPQYF; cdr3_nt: TGTGCCAGCAGCCCCCAGTACTTC
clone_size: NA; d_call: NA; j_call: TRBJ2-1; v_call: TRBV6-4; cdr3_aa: CASSQDSSSYNEQFF; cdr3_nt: TGTGCCAGCAGTCAAGACAGCAGCTCCTACAATGAGCAGTTCTTC
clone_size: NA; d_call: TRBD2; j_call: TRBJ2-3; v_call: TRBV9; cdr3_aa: CASSGIAGGADTQYF; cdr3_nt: TGTGCCAGCAGTGGGATAGCGGGAGGGGCAGATACGCAGTATTTT
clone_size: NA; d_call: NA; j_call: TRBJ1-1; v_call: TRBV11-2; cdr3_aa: CASSFRQTNTEAFF; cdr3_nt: TGTGCCAGCAGCTTCAGACAGACGAACACTGAAGCTTTCTTT
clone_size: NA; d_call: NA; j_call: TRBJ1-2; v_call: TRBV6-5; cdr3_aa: CASSYSTGNYGYTF; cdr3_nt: TGTGCCAGCAGTTACTCGACCGGGAACTATGGCTACACCTTC
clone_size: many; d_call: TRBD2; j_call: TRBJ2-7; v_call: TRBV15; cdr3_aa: CATSAAMAGAYEQYF; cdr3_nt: TGTGCCACCAGCGCGGCCATGGCGGGGGCCTACGAGCAGTACTTC
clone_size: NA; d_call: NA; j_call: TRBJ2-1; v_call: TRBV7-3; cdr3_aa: CASSPFGNSRDGNQFF; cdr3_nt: TGTGCCAGCAGCCCTTTTGGGAACTCGCGCGATGGGAACCAGTTCTTC
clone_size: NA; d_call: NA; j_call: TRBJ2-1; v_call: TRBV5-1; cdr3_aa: CASSAWNEQFF; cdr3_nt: TGCGCCAGCAGCGCGTGGAATGAGCAGTTCTTC
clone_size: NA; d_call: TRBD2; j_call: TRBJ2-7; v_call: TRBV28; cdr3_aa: CASSSPSSGSMYEQYF; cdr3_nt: TGTGCCAGCAGTTCGCCCTCTAGCGGGAGTATGTACGAGCAGTACTTC
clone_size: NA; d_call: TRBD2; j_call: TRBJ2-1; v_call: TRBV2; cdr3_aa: CASTGLAGGYNEQFF; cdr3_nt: TGTGCCAGCACGGGACTAGCGGGAGGTTACAATGAGCAGTTCTTC
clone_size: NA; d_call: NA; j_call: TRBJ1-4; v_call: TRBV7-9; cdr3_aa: CASSSGAGMGTTNEKLFF; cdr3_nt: TGTGCCAGCAGCTCCGGGGCGGGGATGGGAACAACTAATGAAAAACTGTTTTTT
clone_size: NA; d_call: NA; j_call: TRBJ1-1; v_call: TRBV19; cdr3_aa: CASSIVGGTEAFF; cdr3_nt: TGTGCCAGTAGTATAGTTGGGGGCACTGAAGCTTTCTTT
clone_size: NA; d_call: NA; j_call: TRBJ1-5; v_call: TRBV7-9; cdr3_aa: CASSAVGAAGNQPQHF; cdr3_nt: TGTGCCAGCAGCGCCGTAGGGGCGGCAGGCAATCAGCCCCAGCATTTT
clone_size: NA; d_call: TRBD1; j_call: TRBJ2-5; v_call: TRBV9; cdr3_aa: CASSPGQIEETQYF; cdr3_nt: TGTGCCAGCAGCCCGGGACAGATCGAAGAGACCCAGTACTTC
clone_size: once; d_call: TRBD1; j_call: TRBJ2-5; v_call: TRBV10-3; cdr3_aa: CAISTRDRGIETQYF; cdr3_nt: TGTGCCATCAGCACTCGGGACAGGGGGATTGAGACCCAGTACTTC
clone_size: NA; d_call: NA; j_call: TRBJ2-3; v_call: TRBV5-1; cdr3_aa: CASQRDSTDTQYF; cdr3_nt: TGCGCCAGCCAACGGGACAGCACAGATACGCAGTATTTT
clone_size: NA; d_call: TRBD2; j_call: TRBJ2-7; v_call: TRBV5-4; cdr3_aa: CASSSGLAGALGEQYF; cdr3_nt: TGTGCCAGCAGCTCAGGACTAGCGGGGGCCTTAGGGGAGCAGTACTTC
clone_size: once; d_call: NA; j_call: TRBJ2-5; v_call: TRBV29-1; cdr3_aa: CSVARATRETQYF; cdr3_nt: TGCAGCGTTGCCCGGGCCACAAGGGAGACCCAGTACTTC
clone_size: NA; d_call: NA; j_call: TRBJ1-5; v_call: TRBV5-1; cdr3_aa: CASSLDGPGSHQPQHF; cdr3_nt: TGCGCCAGCAGCTTGGACGGTCCCGGAAGCCATCAGCCCCAGCATTTT
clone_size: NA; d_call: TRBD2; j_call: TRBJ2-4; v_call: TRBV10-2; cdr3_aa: CAAAGERRDIQYF; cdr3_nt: TGCGCCGCAGCGGGAGAACGGAGGGACATTCAGTACTTC
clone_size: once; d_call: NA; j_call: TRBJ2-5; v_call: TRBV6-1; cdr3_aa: CASSDFGRTQYF; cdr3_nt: TGTGCCAGCAGTGATTTTGGGCGGACCCAGTACTTC